Given below is one T cell receptor (beta chain) in context. This entry belongs to a study of shared clonotypes between healthy human individuals. The method was immunoSEQ multiplex PCR; TCRdb's version includes in-frame clones alone and lacks a portion of them. The sample shows over 1.5 million clones, approximately 98% of them seen only once. Specimen: naive CD4+ T cells sorted from blood. Subset described: CD45RA+ positively selected. This TCR was recovered from a man aged 25-45 years in good health.

CDR3 amino acids: CATRNLPHEQFF. The CDR3 DNA follows: TGTGCCACCAGAAATCTGCCCCATGAGCAGTTCTTC. The chain carries TRBV15 and TRBJ2-1; no firm D call. Germline assignment: CDR1 LNHNV and CDR2 YYDKDF (reference sequence). Trimming took off 6 bases at V and 8 bases at J, with 11 bases between the two ends. The CDR3 loop spans 12 amino acids.